What follows are 20 T cell receptor beta chains derived from one specimen sequenced in a study of CD4 T cells in relation to SARS-CoV-2 and coronaviruses. The antigens for these receptors are not known. Measured with immunoSEQ multiplex PCR; TCRdb has only the in-frame clones, and not every one. The sample gives 40,000 or so clones, approximately 77% of which show up once; approximately 4.5% is in the top ten. The sample taken for sequencing was naive CD4+ T cells from PBMCs, cultured in vitro. The subset is: naive CD4+ T cells isolated by negative enrichment. The source of these receptors is an adult with COVID-19.

The chain has TRBV5-4 and TRBJ1-1, with D possibly matching TRBD1 (5 bases). The V end was cut by 1 base, the J end by 4 bases, with 11 bases between. The CDR3 length is 14 residues. Germline V gene sequence: CDR1 SGHNT, CDR2 YYREEE (reference sequence). The CDR3 loop is CASSLSSGRTEAFF. In DNA, the CDR3 is TGTGCCAGCAGCTTGAGTTCGGGGCGCACTGAAGCTTTCTTT. Looking up the rest from reference TRBV5-4 and TRBJ1-1 gives the full variable domain: ETGVTQSPTHLIKTRGQQVTLRCSSQSGHNTVSWYQQALGQGPQFIFQYYREEENGRGNFPPRFSGLQFPNYSSELNVNALELDDSALYLCASSLSSGRTEAFFGQGTRLTVV.

The chain employs TRBV24-1 and TRBJ1-5; 9 nucleotides align to TRBD1. This CDR3 region has 16 residues. Germline CDR1 reads KGHDR; CDR2 reads SFDVKD. The trim removed 4 bases at V and 3 bases at J, leaving 6 bases unmatched. The CDR3 DNA follows: TGTGCCACCAGTGAACGAGGGACAGGGATCAATCAGCCCCAGCATTTT. Its protein product is CATSERGTGINQPQHF.

The chain combines TRBV7-2 with TRBJ2-1; 10 bases fit TRBD2. CDR1 is SGHTA, CDR2 FQGNSA, per germline. The trim removed 5 bases at V and 2 bases at J, leaving 3 bases unmatched. The CDR3 is 15 residues long. CDR3 DNA sequence: TGTGCCAGCAGCACAGCGGGAGGGCCCTACAATGAGCAGTTCTTC. Translated, it gives CASSTAGGPYNEQFF.

This clone has a single count. The chain carries TRBV18 and TRBJ2-1; TRBD2 aligns across 11 bases. Per the germline V gene, CDR1 is KGHSH and CDR2 is LQKENI. The V gene end was trimmed by 1 base and the J gene end by 10 bases; junction bases not matched to a gene: 9. There are 16 residues in the CDR3. The CDR3 sequence is CASSPLTSGSAVEQFF. The CDR3 DNA reads TGTGCCAGCTCACCACTTACTAGCGGGAGTGCGGTAGAGCAGTTCTTC.

The gene calls are TRBV18 and TRBJ2-3, with TRBD2 matching 8 bases. In germline, CDR1 is KGHSH, CDR2 LQKENI. V lost 1 base, J lost 4 bases, and 1 base stayed unmatched. The CDR3 contains 14 residues. CDR3 amino acids: CASSPLAGSDTQYF. The CDR3 DNA reads TGTGCCAGCTCACCACTAGCGGGATCAGATACGCAGTATTTT. Filled out from reference TRBV18 and TRBJ2-3, the complete variable domain reads NAGVMQNPRHLVRRRGQEARLRCSPMKGHSHVYWYRQLPEEGLKFMVYLQKENIIDESGMPKERFSAEFPKEGPSILRIQQVVRGDSAAYFCASSPLAGSDTQYFGPGTRLTVL.

This chain connects TRBV29-1 to TRBJ2-7; D uncertain. The V end was cut by 5 bases, the J end by 5 bases, with 10 bases between. The CDR3 length is 11 residues. Germline CDR1 and CDR2: SQVTM and ANQGSEA. The DNA of the CDR3 is TGCAGCGTTTACGGGTCCGACGAGCAGTACTTC. It yields the protein CSVYGSDEQYF.

The chain employs TRBV27 and TRBJ2-1; 11 bases match TRBD2. The CDR3 extends over 18 amino acids. Trimming cost V 7 bases and J 7 bases; bases outside gene matches: 18. CDR1 and CDR2 from the germline V gene are MNHEY and SMNVEV (reference sequence). The CDR3 bases are TGTGCCAGCACTTCCTACTTAAAGGCTAGCGGGAGGAAGAATGAGCAGTTCTTC. This sequence encodes CASTSYLKASGRKNEQFF.

This clone is a singleton in its sample. The V call is TRBV6-5, the J call TRBJ1-5; maybe TRBD1 (5 bases). The germline V gene encodes CDR1 MNHEY and CDR2 SVGAGI. This CDR3 has 13 residues. Trimming shortened V by 8 bases and J by 9 bases, and 17 bases separated the two germline ends. The CDR3 protein is CASGTGFERPQHF. The CDR3 nucleotides are TGTGCCAGCGGGACGGGCTTTGAGAGGCCCCAGCATTTT.

The CDR3 protein is CAISASGPSTDTQYF. CDR3 sequence (DNA): TGTGCCATCAGTGCGAGCGGGCCCAGCACAGATACGCAGTATTTT. The chain couples TRBV10-3 to TRBJ2-3; weak D call: TRBD2 (6 bases). Trimming removed 4 bases from V and 0 bases from J, with 11 bases in between. The CDR3 has 15 residues. Germline V gives CDR1 ENHRY, CDR2 SYGVKD.

V gene TRBV5-4 combines with J gene TRBJ2-1; TRBD2 aligns across 8 bases. Germline values: CDR1 SGHNT, CDR2 YYREEE (reference sequence). The CDR3 runs to 15 residues. J gave up 9 bases and V 0 bases, and 8 bases lay outside the gene matches. CDR3 residues: CASSLVASGSVEQFF. Written as DNA, the CDR3 is TGTGCCAGCAGCTTGGTGGCTAGCGGGTCTGTTGAGCAGTTCTTC.

The chain combines TRBV14 with TRBJ2-6; no firm D call. Germline-derived CDR1 and CDR2 are SGHDN and FVKESK. The CDR3 has 13 amino acids. Trimming removed 7 bases from V and 0 bases from J, with 4 bases in between. The CDR3 DNA follows: TGTGCCAGCACCAACTCTGGGGCCAACGTCCTGACTTTC. Its translation: CASTNSGANVLTF.

V and J are TRBV6-5 and TRBJ2-7; no clear D. The CDR3 is 15 amino acids. V lost 7 bases and J 3 bases, leaving 19 bases between the germline ends. Per the germline V gene, CDR1 is MNHEY and CDR2 is SVGAGI. The CDR3 DNA follows: TGTGCCAGCACAACGCCCCCCCCTCTCTACTACGAGCAGTACTTC. Amino acid sequence: CASTTPPPLYYEQYF.

This chain uses TRBV6-6 with TRBJ2-1, with D possibly TRBD2 on 6 matching bases. This CDR3 spans 16 amino acids. V lost 5 bases and J lost 2, with 16 bases in between. Germline values: CDR1 MNHNY, CDR2 SVGAGI (reference sequence). CDR3: CASSRKGGVTYNEQFF. CDR3 nucleotides: TGTGCCAGCAGTCGCAAGGGCGGGGTGACCTACAATGAGCAGTTCTTC.

The rearrangement uses TRBV14 and TRBJ1-1; no firm D call. Germline assignment: CDR1 SGHDN and CDR2 FVKESK. The germline V and J ends were trimmed by 3 bases and 0 bases, with 8 bases remaining between them. The CDR3 extends over 14 amino acids. The CDR3 region is CASSHLDLNTEAFF. In DNA, the CDR3 is TGTGCCAGCAGCCACCTGGACCTGAACACTGAAGCTTTCTTT. Looking up the rest from reference TRBV14 and TRBJ1-1 gives the full variable domain: EAGVTQFPSHSVIEKGQTVTLRCDPISGHDNLYWYRRVMGKEIKFLLHFVKESKQDESGMPNNRFLAERTGGTYSTLKVQPAELEDSGVYFCASSHLDLNTEAFFGQGTRLTVV.

The chain links TRBV27 to TRBJ2-7; the D is unclear. CDR3 length: 15 amino acids. CDR1 is MNHEY, CDR2 SMNVEV, per germline (reference sequence). Trimming removed 5 bases from V and 4 bases from J, with 18 bases in between. CDR3 sequence reads: CASSPGPVRLYEQYF. CDR3 DNA: TGTGCCAGCAGTCCCGGCCCGGTCCGATTATACGAGCAGTACTTC.

The rearrangement joins TRBV6-5 to TRBJ1-1; TRBD1 is a possible D gene (6 bases). Trimming removed 4 bases from V and 1 base from J, with 16 bases in between. CDR3 size: 16 residues. The germline V gene encodes CDR1 MNHEY and CDR2 SVGAGI. The CDR3 region has the DNA TGTGCCAGCAGTTTAAGTGCCCGGGACACGAACACTGAAGCTTTCTTT. Encoded protein: CASSLSARDTNTEAFF.

This clone has a handful of counts. The chain uses TRBV5-1 and TRBJ2-1; a weak D match, TRBD1 (7 bases). With 6 bases removed from V and 2 bases from J, the gap between germline ends came to 12 bases. The CDR3 length is 14 residues. CDR1 and CDR2 from the germline V gene are SGHRS and YFSETQ. CDR3 coding DNA: TGCGCCAGCACCCAGGGGGGAACCTACAATGAGCAGTTCTTC. This encodes CASTQGGTYNEQFF.

The chain uses TRBV7-9 and TRBJ2-6; the D gene is possibly TRBD2 (6 bases). CDR3 length: 17 residues. Per germline, CDR1 SEHNR and CDR2 FQNEAQ (reference sequence). The V end lost 7 bases, the J end lost 0 bases, and 16 bases lay between the germline ends. The CDR3 here is CASTPGPGVSGANVLTF. CDR3 nucleotides: TGTGCCAGCACTCCCGGCCCGGGAGTCTCTGGGGCCAACGTCCTGACTTTC.

The gene calls are TRBV4-1 and TRBJ2-5; 13 positions match TRBD2. Trimming removed 0 bases from V and 3 bases from J; junction bases left unmatched: 7. This CDR3 spans 18 amino acids. Germline V lookup: CDR1 MGHRA, CDR2 YSYEKL. The CDR3 region has the DNA TGCGCCAGCAGCCAAGATTACGGTACTAGCGGGAGGGAAGAGACCCAGTACTTC. Amino acids: CASSQDYGTSGREETQYF.

The chain joins TRBV3-1 (or the pseudogene TRBV3-2) to TRBJ2-3; D is possibly TRBD2 (6 bases). CDR3 length: 12 amino acids. CDR1 is LGHDT, CDR2 YNNKEL, per germline (reference sequence). V lost 5 bases and J lost 10, with 13 bases in between. CDR3 nucleotide sequence: TGTGCCAGCAGCTCTCCGGGGGAGTCGCAGTATTTT. Translating it yields CASSSPGESQYF.